The clone carrying this TCR beta chain was counted a few times. Antigen unknown. TCRdb passed the 5' RACE reads through MiXCR, listing each CDR3 protein once. The repertoire holds about 180,000 distinct CDR3 sequences, with roughly 20% as singletons. This entry is derived from a study of T-cell memory formation after mild COVID-19. For the study at large: In these data, TCR clusters were largely donor specific.

Findings and caveats of the study: Day 37-peaking second-wave clones had unconfirmed SARS-CoV-2 specificity. Prior to infection, memory already included some responding clones, suggesting cross-reactive memory joined. Chiefly within CM and EM were the contracting CD4+ clones; CD8+ ones were within EMRA.

The junction had 4 bases not matched to a gene; V was cut back by 8 bases and J by 4 bases. Germline values: CDR1 MNHEY, CDR2 SVGEGT. The CDR3 contains 13 residues. This TCR derives from a man between 18 and 35 years old who had mild COVID-19 (a few samples of this study predate the infection). Cell type and time point are not known. The sample was PBMCs or a T cell subset sorted from them (not recorded which). J is TRBJ1-4 and V is TRBV6-2 or TRBV6-3, with TRBD1 matching 7 bases. CDR3: CASVRQGNEKLFF. The CDR3, as DNA: TGTGCCAGCGTCCGACAGGGTAATGAAAAACTGTTTTTT.